This T cell receptor beta chain is drawn from a study of blood T cell repertoires in COVID-19. Study at large: The United States, Italy and Spain supplied acute and convalescent COVID-19 samples. PBMCs, B-cell-depleted T cells, or T cells provided the cDNA or gDNA that made up the material.

Per the original data handling: By means of reference gene primer amplification, nucleated cell counts were estimated. The assay was immunoSEQ multiplex PCR, and TCRdb's table has in-frame clones only and misses some. The D gene and trimming were derived from the DNA, and the V and J assignments and clone size from that table. The table includes about 92,000 clones, roughly 72% detected once. CDR1 is SNHLY, CDR2 FYNNEI, per germline. V was cut by 8 bases and J by 1 base, with 17 bases left in between. This CDR3 comprises 16 residues. This TCR was sampled from a woman aged 55-75 years in a cohort sampled during active or convalescent COVID-19. Sequencing input: peripheral blood. The chain employs TRBV2 and TRBJ2-2, with a possible D match to TRBD2 (6 bases). CDR3 amino acids: CASRRSGGVNTGELFF. The CDR3 nucleotides are TGTGCCAGCCGCAGGTCGGGCGGGGTGAACACCGGGGAGCTGTTTTTT.